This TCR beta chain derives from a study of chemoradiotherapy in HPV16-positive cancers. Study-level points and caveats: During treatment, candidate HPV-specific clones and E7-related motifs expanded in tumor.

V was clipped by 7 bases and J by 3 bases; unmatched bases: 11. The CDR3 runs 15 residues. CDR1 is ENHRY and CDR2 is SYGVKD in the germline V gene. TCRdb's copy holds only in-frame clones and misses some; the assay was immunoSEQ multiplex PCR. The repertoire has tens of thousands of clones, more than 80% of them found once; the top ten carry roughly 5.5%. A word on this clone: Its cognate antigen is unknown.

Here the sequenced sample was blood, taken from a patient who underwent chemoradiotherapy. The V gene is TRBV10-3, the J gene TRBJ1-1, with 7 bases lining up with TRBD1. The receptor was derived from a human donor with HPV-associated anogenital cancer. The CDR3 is CAIKNQGTDYTEAFF. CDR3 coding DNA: TGTGCCATCAAAAATCAAGGGACAGACTACACTGAAGCTTTCTTT.